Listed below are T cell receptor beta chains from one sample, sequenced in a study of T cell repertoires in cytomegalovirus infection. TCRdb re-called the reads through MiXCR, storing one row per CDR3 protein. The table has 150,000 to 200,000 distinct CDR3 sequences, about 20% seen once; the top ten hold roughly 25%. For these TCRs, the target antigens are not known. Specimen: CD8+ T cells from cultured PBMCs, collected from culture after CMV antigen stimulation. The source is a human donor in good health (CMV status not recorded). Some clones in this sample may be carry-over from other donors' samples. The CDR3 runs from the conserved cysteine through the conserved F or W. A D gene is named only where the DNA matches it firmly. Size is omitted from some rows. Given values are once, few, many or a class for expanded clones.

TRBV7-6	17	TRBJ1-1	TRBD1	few	CASSLRGDSVMNTEAFF	TGTGCCAGCAGCTTAAGGGGGGACAGCGTCATGAACACTGAAGCTTTCTTT
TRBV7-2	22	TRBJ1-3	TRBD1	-	CASSRNVIWTGEKGDSGNTIYF	TGTGCCAGCAGCCGTAACGTAATCTGGACAGGGGAGAAGGGGGACTCTGGAAACACCATATATTTT
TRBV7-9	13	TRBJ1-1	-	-	CASSLVRETEAFF	TGTGCCAGCAGCTTAGTGCGAGAGACTGAAGCTTTCTTT
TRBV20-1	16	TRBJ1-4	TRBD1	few	CSAKRAGGKRGEKLFF	TGCAGTGCGAAGAGAGCAGGGGGCAAGAGGGGGGAAAAACTGTTTTTT
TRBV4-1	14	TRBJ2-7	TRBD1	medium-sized	CASSYGTGPYEQYF	TGCGCCAGCAGCTACGGGACAGGGCCCTACGAGCAGTACTTC
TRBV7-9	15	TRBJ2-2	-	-	CASSLARIGTGELFF	TGTGCCAGCAGCTTAGCGCGAATCGGCACCGGGGAGCTGTTTTTT
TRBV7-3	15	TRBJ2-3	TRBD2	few	CASSLSGGAPDTQYF	TGTGCCAGCAGCTTAAGCGGGGGGGCCCCAGATACGCAGTATTTT
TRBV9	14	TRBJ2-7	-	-	CASSVGELGDEQYF	TGTGCCAGCAGCGTAGGGGAACTTGGGGACGAGCAGTACTTC
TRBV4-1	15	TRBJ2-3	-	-	CASSQEVERADTQYF	TGCGCCAGCAGCCAAGAGGTGGAGAGGGCAGATACGCAGTATTTT
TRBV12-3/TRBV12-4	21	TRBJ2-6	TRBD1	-	CASSPYRGALGDQNWANVLTF	TGTGCCAGCAGCCCGTACAGGGGCGCCCTGGGGGATCAGAACTGGGCCAACGTCCTGACTTTC
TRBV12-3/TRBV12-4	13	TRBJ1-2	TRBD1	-	CALLISGGYGYTF	TGTGCCCTATTAATCTCAGGGGGCTATGGCTACACCTTC
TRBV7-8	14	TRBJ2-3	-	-	CASSLSTARGTQYF	TGTGCCAGCAGCCTGTCGACAGCTCGGGGAACGCAGTATTTT
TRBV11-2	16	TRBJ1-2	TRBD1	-	CASSLDVGQGYYGYTF	TGTGCCAGCAGCTTAGATGTCGGACAGGGCTACTATGGCTACACCTTC
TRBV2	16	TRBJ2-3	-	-	CASSDVAGPSTDTQYF	TGTGCCAGCAGTGACGTTGCGGGGCCCAGCACAGATACGCAGTATTTT
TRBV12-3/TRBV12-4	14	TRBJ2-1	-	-	CASSPITGNGEQFF	TGTGCCAGCAGTCCCATTACAGGGAACGGTGAGCAGTTCTTC
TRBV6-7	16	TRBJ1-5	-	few	CASRRVIQGAGQPQHF	TGTGCCAGCAGAAGGGTGATACAGGGAGCTGGCCAGCCCCAGCATTTT
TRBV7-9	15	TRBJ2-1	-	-	CASSLALAMFNEQFF	TGTGCCAGCAGCTTAGCTCTAGCGATGTTTAATGAGCAGTTCTTC
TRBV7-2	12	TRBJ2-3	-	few	CASSLPLDTQYF	TGTGCCAGCAGTTTACCCCTTGATACGCAGTATTTT
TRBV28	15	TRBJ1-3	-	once	CASRPTETSGNTIYF	TGTGCCAGCAGACCGACAGAAACTTCTGGAAACACCATATATTTT
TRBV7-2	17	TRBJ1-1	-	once	CASSLARSRRRTTEAFF	TGTGCCAGCAGCTTAGCACGCTCGAGGAGGAGGACCACTGAAGCTTTCTTT
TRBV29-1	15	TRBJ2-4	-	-	CSVVSTELAKNIQYF	TGCAGCGTTGTCTCTACAGAGCTAGCCAAAAACATTCAGTACTTC
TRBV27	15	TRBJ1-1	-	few	CASSLSKNLRTEAFF	TGTGCCAGCAGTTTATCGAAAAACTTGAGAACTGAAGCTTTCTTT
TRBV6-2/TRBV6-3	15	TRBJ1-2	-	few	CASSYSGPQGYGYTF	TGTGCCAGCAGTTACTCCGGACCGCAGGGATATGGCTACACCTTC
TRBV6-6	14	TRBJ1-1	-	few	CASSYSSDGTEAFF	TGTGCCAGCAGTTACTCCAGTGATGGCACTGAAGCTTTCTTT
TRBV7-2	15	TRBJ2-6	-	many	CASSLVGAGANVLTF	TGTGCCAGCAGCTTAGTCGGGGCTGGGGCCAACGTCCTGACTTTC
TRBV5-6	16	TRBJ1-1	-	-	CASSLYRGREDTEAFF	TGTGCCAGCAGCTTGTATCGGGGGCGAGAGGACACTGAAGCTTTCTTT
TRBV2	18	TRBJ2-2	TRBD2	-	CASISKRGGAPNTGELFF	TGTGCCAGCATTTCAAAGCGGGGGGGGGCGCCAAACACCGGGGAGCTGTTTTTT
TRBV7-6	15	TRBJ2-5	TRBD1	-	CASSLVRDREETQYF	TGTGCCAGCAGCTTAGTTCGGGACAGGGAAGAGACCCAGTACTTC
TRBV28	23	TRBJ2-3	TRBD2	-	CASTASHFPSDSLTSGSTDTQYF	TGTGCCAGCACCGCCTCTCACTTCCCAAGCGACTCGTTGACTAGCGGGAGCACAGATACGCAGTATTTT
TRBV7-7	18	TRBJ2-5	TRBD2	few	CASSPRINSGGPQETQYF	TGTGCCAGCAGCCCCCGGATAAACAGCGGGGGGCCCCAAGAGACCCAGTACTTC
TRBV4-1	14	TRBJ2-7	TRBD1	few	CASSPGQGADEQYF	TGCGCCAGCAGCCCGGGACAGGGGGCCGACGAGCAGTACTTC
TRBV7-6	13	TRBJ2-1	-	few	CASSLGMGNEQFF	TGTGCCAGCAGCTTAGGGATGGGGAATGAGCAGTTCTTC
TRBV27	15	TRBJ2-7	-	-	CASSLPGTADYEQYF	TGTGCCAGCAGTTTACCAGGGACGGCGGACTACGAGCAGTACTTC
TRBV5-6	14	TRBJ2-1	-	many	CASSFGDSTVEQFF	TGTGCCAGCAGCTTTGGGGACTCGACCGTTGAGCAGTTCTTC
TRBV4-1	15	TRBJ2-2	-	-	CASSQDGGRTGELFF	TGCGCCAGCAGCCAAGATGGAGGCCGCACCGGGGAGCTGTTTTTT
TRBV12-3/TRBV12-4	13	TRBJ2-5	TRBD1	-	CASSLGTGMTQYF	TGTGCCAGCAGTCTCGGGACAGGGATGACCCAGTACTTC
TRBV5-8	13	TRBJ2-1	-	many	CASSTGPFREQFF	TGTGCCAGCAGCACGGGCCCCTTTCGGGAGCAGTTCTTC
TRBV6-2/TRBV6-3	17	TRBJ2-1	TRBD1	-	CASSYYPTGATYNEQFF	TGTGCCAGCAGTTACTACCCGACAGGGGCGACTTACAATGAGCAGTTCTTC
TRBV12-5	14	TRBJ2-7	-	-	CASGLRGAGYEQYF	TGTGCTAGTGGTTTGCGAGGGGCAGGCTACGAGCAGTACTTC
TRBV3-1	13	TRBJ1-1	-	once	CASTQTVNTEAFF	TGTGCCAGCACCCAGACAGTGAACACTGAAGCTTTCTTT
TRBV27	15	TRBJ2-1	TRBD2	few	CASSLSGGAVNEQFF	TGTGCCAGCAGCCTCAGCGGGGGGGCCGTCAATGAGCAGTTCTTC